The 20 T cell receptor beta chains reported below all come from one sample, sequenced in a study of T cell responses to AZD1222 COVID-19 vaccine. Libraries were prepared by immunoSEQ multiplex PCR; TCRdb keeps only in-frame clonotypes and omits some of them. This sample yields tens of thousands of clones, of which over 60% are seen a single time; roughly 50% belongs to the top ten. Sequencing was performed on peripheral blood, taken 28 days after the second AZD1222 dose. The source is an adult who received the AZD1222 COVID-19 vaccine.

The CDR3 bases are TGTGCCAGCAGTTACACCCGGGACAGGGAGAATGGCTACACCTTC. Its translation is CASSYTRDRENGYTF. The chain carries TRBV6-5 and TRBJ1-2; 9 bases align to TRBD1. Losses at the gene ends were 2 bases for V and 6 bases for J; bases not matched to a gene: 7. The germline V gene encodes CDR1 MNHEY and CDR2 SVGAGI. CDR3 length equals 15 residues.

The chain carries TRBV6-5 and TRBJ2-1; 10 nucleotides align to TRBD1. Trimming cost V 8 bases and J 9 bases; bases outside gene matches: 10. This CDR3 is built from 14 residues. Germline V gene sequence: CDR1 MNHEY, CDR2 SVGAGI. The CDR3 reads CASGGDRGSGEQFF. For the CDR3, the DNA is TGTGCCAGCGGAGGGGACAGGGGTAGTGGTGAGCAGTTCTTC.

The rearrangement links TRBV5-4 to TRBJ2-5; D possibly corresponds to TRBD1 (6 bases). CDR1 is SGHNT and CDR2 is YYREEE in the germline V gene (reference sequence). Trimming took 4 bases from V and 2 from J, leaving 12 bases between them. CDR3 length: 14 residues. CDR3 loop: CASSVWTEQETQYF. The CDR3 DNA is TGTGCCAGCAGCGTGTGGACAGAACAAGAGACCCAGTACTTC. Using reference TRBV5-4 and TRBJ2-5 for the parts outside the CDR3, the full variable domain is ETGVTQSPTHLIKTRGQQVTLRCSSQSGHNTVSWYQQALGQGPQFIFQYYREEENGRGNFPPRFSGLQFPNYSSELNVNALELDDSALYLCASSVWTEQETQYFGPGTRLLVL.

To note about this clone: This sample also contains other DNA sequences that code for the same CDR3. CDR3: CASSLAGGTDTQYF. The CDR3, as DNA: TGCGCCAGCAGCTTAGCGGGGGGCACAGATACGCAGTATTTT. The chain is built from TRBV5-1 and TRBJ2-3, with 8 bases aligning to TRBD2. After removal of 2 bases from V and 1 base from J, the junction contained 0 bases not matched to a gene. The CDR3 runs 14 residues. Per the germline V gene, CDR1 is SGHRS and CDR2 is YFSETQ. Full variable domain (remainder filled in from reference TRBV5-1 and TRBJ2-3): KAGVTQTPRYLIKTRGQQVTLSCSPISGHRSVSWYQQTPGQGLQFLFEYFSETQRNKGNFPGRFSGRQFSNSRSEMNVSTLELGDSALYLCASSLAGGTDTQYFGPGTRLTVL.

This clone is labeled as medium-sized. The genes are TRBV7-9 and TRBJ1-1; D may be TRBD1 (5 bases). Germline CDR1 SEHNR, CDR2 FQNEAQ (reference sequence). V was cut by 4 bases and J by 5 bases, with 5 bases left in between. CDR3 length: 11 amino acids. CDR3 in DNA: TGTGCCAGCAGCTGGGGGACTGAAGCTTTCTTT. Translating it yields CASSWGTEAFF.

This clone is a singleton in its sample. The chain couples TRBV28 to TRBJ1-4; no reliable D call. This CDR3 has 15 residues. Germline CDR1 reads MDHEN; CDR2 reads SYDVKM. V dropped 11 bases and J dropped 0 bases, with 16 bases sitting between them. CDR3 protein: CASTSTGSTNEKLFF. The CDR3, as DNA: TGTGCCTCCACCTCCACCGGGTCAACTAATGAAAAACTGTTTTTT.

This CDR3 is CASSPPGGREQFF. As DNA, the CDR3 is TGTGCCAGCAGCCCGCCGGGAGGCCGCGAGCAGTTCTTC. This chain uses TRBV6-5 with TRBJ2-1; TRBD2 aligns across 7 bases. The CDR3 covers 13 residues. Per germline, CDR1 MNHEY and CDR2 SVGAGI. V shed 6 bases and J 10 bases; nucleotides not matched to a gene: 9.

The chain has TRBV6-6 and TRBJ1-4, with TRBD1 matching 7 bases. The V segment lost 5 bases and the J segment 2 bases; nucleotides outside the gene matches: 2. The CDR3 contains 14 residues. Germline V lookup: CDR1 MNHNY, CDR2 SVGAGI (reference sequence). The CDR3 loop is CASSQGGTNEKLFF. The CDR3, as DNA: TGTGCCAGCAGTCAAGGGGGCACTAATGAAAAACTGTTTTTT.

Remarks on this clone: One junction end does not reproduce the germline sequence, and a read error may be involved. The V gene is TRBV7-9, the J gene TRBJ2-7; possible D gene TRBD1, 5 bases. Germline CDR1 SEHNR, CDR2 FQNEAQ (reference sequence). This CDR3 has 14 amino acids. In nucleotides, the CDR3 is TGTGCCAGCAGCTTAACTGACAGAACCTACGGGCAGTACTTC. Protein: CASSLTDRTYGQYF.

This clone was recorded a few times. The chain combines TRBV13 with TRBJ2-7; 8 positions agree with TRBD1. V gave up 5 bases and J gave up 5 bases; unmatched junction bases: 8. The CDR3 has 14 amino acids. Germline assignment: CDR1 PRHDT and CDR2 FYEKMQ (reference sequence). The CDR3 DNA sequence: TGTGCCAGCAGCGTAACAGGGGGTCTCGACGAGCAGTACTTC. Its protein product is CASSVTGGLDEQYF.

The V call is TRBV4-3, the J call TRBJ1-4; D remains ambiguous. Trimming removed 4 bases at V and 5 bases at J, with 11 bases between. Per germline, CDR1 LGHNA and CDR2 YSLEER. The CDR3 is 14 amino acids. Here the CDR3 DNA reads TGCGCCAGCAGCCTAGGTGGAGGGAATGAAAAACTGTTTTTT. It codes for CASSLGGGNEKLFF.

This chain joins TRBV6-5 and TRBJ2-7, with D perhaps matching TRBD1 or TRBD2 (5 bases each). Germline V gives CDR1 MNHEY, CDR2 SVGAGI. V was shortened by 4 bases and J by 3 bases, with 13 bases between the two germline ends. The CDR3 extends over 14 amino acids. The CDR3, as DNA: TGTGCCAGCAGTTCCGCCGGGGCCTACTACGAGCAGTACTTC. This encodes CASSSAGAYYEQYF.

Regarding this clone: The junction does not match germline at one end; this may be a read error. This chain uses TRBV7-7 with TRBJ2-1; the match to TRBD2 covers 7 bases. The CDR3 covers 15 residues. Germline assignment: CDR1 SSHAT and CDR2 FNYEAQ (reference sequence). DNA for the CDR3: TGTGCTAGCAGCTTAGTGGCGGGAGAGGGGAATGAGCAGTTCTTC. This gives the protein CASSLVAGEGNEQFF.

This chain joins TRBV5-1 and TRBJ2-1; maybe TRBD1 (5 bases). Trimming removed 4 bases at V and 4 bases at J, with 9 bases between. CDR3 length equals 13 residues. Germline CDR1 reads SGHRS; CDR2 reads YFSETQ. The DNA of the CDR3 is TGCGCCAGCAGCAGCGACAGTTACAATGAGCAGTTCTTC. Translating gives CASSSDSYNEQFF. Variable domain in full (rest from reference TRBV5-1 and TRBJ2-1): KAGVTQTPRYLIKTRGQQVTLSCSPISGHRSVSWYQQTPGQGLQFLFEYFSETQRNKGNFPGRFSGRQFSNSRSEMNVSTLELGDSALYLCASSSDSYNEQFFGPGTRLTVL.

This clone was seen more than once but under ten times. This chain links TRBV6-6 with TRBJ2-7; TRBD2 aligns across 10 bases. Germline V gives CDR1 MNHNY, CDR2 SVGAGI (reference sequence). J was trimmed by 4 bases and V by 5 bases; bases with no gene match: 2. CDR3 length: 13 amino acids. CDR3: CASSKLAGYEQYF. DNA for the CDR3: TGTGCCAGCAGTAAACTAGCGGGATACGAGCAGTACTTC.

This clone was counted a few times. Other DNA sequences in this sample translate to the same CDR3. V is TRBV5-4 and J is TRBJ2-7; D is ambiguous. The CDR3 extends over 12 amino acids. V lost 1 base and J lost 7, with 9 bases in between. Germline loops: CDR1 SGHNT, CDR2 YYREEE (reference sequence). DNA for the CDR3: TGTGCCAGCAGCTTGTCTGCTGGTGAGCAGTACTTC. As protein: CASSLSAGEQYF. The entire variable domain, with the rest obtained from reference TRBV5-4 and TRBJ2-7, is as follows: ETGVTQSPTHLIKTRGQQVTLRCSSQSGHNTVSWYQQALGQGPQFIFQYYREEENGRGNFPPRFSGLQFPNYSSELNVNALELDDSALYLCASSLSAGEQYFGPGTRLTVT.

The gene calls are TRBV19 and TRBJ2-5; D tentatively fits TRBD1 or TRBD2 (6 bases each). The germline V gene encodes CDR1 LNHDA and CDR2 SQIVND (reference sequence). This CDR3 has 16 amino acids. V was shortened by 6 bases and J by 3 bases, with 20 bases between the two germline ends. Here the CDR3 reads CASSPEDEGGEETQYF. In nucleotides, the CDR3 is TGTGCCAGTAGCCCTGAAGACGAGGGGGGTGAAGAGACCCAGTACTTC.

The CDR3 sequence: CASSTQGTGGYTF. CDR3 sequence (DNA): TGTGCCAGCAGTACACAGGGAACAGGGGGCTACACCTTC. This chain connects TRBV12-3 or TRBV12-4 to TRBJ1-2, with a tentative D call TRBD1 (6 bases). V shed 5 bases and J shed 8 bases, with 15 bases lying between them. This CDR3 has 13 amino acids.

This clone was seen once. This sequence joins TRBV18 and TRBJ1-5; D possibly corresponds to TRBD1 (6 bases). V gave up 4 bases and J gave up 3 bases, with 10 bases separating them. The germline CDR1 and CDR2 sequences are KGHSH and LQKENI. The CDR3 is made up of 14 amino acids. CDR3 protein: CASSRDRNNQPQHF. In DNA form, the CDR3 reads TGTGCCAGCTCACGAGACAGGAACAATCAGCCCCAGCATTTT.

V gene TRBV5-5 combines with J gene TRBJ1-2, with TRBD1 matching over 7 bases. The CDR3 contains 16 residues. Germline V gene data show CDR1 as SGHKS and CDR2 as YYEKEE (reference sequence). Unmatched junction bases numbered 12, after V lost 1 base and J lost 6 bases. The CDR3 nucleotides read TGTGCCAGCAGCTTGCAACCAGGACAGGACAGGAATGGCTACACCTTC. Translated, it gives CASSLQPGQDRNGYTF.